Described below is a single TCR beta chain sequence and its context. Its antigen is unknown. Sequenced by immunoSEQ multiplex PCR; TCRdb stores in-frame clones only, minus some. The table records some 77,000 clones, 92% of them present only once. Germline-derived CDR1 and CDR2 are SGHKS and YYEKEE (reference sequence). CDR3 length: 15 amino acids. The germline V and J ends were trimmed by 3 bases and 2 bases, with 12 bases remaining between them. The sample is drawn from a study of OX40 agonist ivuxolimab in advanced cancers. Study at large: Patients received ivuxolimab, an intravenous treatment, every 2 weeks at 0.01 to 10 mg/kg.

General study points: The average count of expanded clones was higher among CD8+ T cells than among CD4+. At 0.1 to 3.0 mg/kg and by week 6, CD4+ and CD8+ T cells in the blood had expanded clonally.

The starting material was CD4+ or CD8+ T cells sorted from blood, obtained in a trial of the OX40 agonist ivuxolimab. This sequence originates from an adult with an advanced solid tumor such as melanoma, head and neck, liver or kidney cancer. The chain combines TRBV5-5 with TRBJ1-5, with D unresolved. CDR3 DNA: TGTGCCAGCAGCTCGATGGAGGAAGGCAATCAGCCCCAGCATTTT. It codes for CASSSMEEGNQPQHF. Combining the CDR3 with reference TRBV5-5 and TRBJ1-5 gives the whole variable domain DAGVTQSPTHLIKTRGQQVTLRCSPISGHKSVSWYQQVLGQGPQFIFQYYEKEERGRGNFPDRFSARQFPNYSSELNVNALLLGDSALYLCASSSMEEGNQPQHFGDGTRLSIL.